This T cell receptor beta chain was sequenced during a study of T-cell memory formation after mild COVID-19. Study details: TCR clusters mostly belonged to single donors.

Study-wide findings and caveats: Largely, contracting CD4+ clones fell within CM and EM, and contracting CD8+ clones within EMRA.

MiXCR, run by TCRdb on the 5' RACE reads, gives a single entry per CDR3 protein. The sample contains around 370,000 distinct CDR3 sequences, under 25% of which appear only once. This clonotype was counted between two and nine times. Its antigen is not identified. Germline trimming cut 2 bases from V and 9 bases from J; bases unmatched to any gene: 7. The germline CDR1 and CDR2 sequences are MNHNY and SVGAGI (reference sequence). The CDR3 is made up of 15 amino acids. The chain combines TRBV6-6 with TRBJ2-1, with TRBD2 matching over 10 bases. The sample was PBMCs or a T cell subset sorted from them (not recorded which). This sequence was found in an adult woman who had mild COVID-19 (a few samples of this study predate the infection). Cell type and time point are not known. DNA for the CDR3: TGTGCCAGCAGTTACGAGCGGGAGGGGGCGGGTGAGCAGTTCTTC. Its translation is CASSYEREGAGEQFF.